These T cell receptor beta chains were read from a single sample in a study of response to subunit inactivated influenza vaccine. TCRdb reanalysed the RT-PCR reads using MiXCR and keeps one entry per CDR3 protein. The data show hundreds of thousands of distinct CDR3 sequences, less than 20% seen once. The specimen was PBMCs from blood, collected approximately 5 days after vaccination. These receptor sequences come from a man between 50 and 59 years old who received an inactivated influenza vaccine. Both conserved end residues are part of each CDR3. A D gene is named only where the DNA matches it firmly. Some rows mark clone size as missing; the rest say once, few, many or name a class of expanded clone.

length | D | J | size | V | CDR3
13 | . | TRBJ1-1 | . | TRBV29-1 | CSVGGRGGAEAFF
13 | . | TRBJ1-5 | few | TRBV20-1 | CSAMGQPGQPQHF
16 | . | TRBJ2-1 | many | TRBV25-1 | CASSEWVSGLWNEQFF
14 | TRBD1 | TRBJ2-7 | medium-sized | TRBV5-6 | CASSFLGTDYEQYF
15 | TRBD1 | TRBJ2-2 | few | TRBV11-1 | CASERDRAKTGELFF
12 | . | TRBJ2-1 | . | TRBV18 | CASSHKYNEQFF
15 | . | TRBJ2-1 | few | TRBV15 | CATSRDGGAINEQFF
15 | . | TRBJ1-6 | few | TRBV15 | CATSDPAAYNSPLHF
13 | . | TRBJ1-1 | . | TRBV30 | CAWSGDRNTEAFF
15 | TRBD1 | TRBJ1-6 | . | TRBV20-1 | CSARQGVLKNSPLHF
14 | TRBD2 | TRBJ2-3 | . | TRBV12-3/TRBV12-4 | CASSFPAGVDTQYF
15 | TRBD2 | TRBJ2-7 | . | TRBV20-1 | CSARPRTSGRGEQYF
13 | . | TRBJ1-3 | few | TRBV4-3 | CASSTGSGNTIYF
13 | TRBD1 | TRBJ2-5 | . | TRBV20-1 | CSAPQGAGETQYF
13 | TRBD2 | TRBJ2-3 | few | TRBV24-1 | CATGTSGEDTQYF
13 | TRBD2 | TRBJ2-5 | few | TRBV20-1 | CSLTSGGKETQYF
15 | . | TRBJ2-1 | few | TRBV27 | CASISGTSGYNEQFF
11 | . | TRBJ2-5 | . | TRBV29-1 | CSVERGSGQYF
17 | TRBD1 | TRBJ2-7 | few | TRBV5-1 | CASSRTRPGTGTYEQYF
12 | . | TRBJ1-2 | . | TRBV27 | CASSPTQGIYTF
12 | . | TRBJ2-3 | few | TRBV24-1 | CATSDLADTQYF
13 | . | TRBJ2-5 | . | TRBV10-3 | CASGQRASETQYF
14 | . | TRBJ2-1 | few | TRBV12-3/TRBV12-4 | CASSKTSSYNEQFF